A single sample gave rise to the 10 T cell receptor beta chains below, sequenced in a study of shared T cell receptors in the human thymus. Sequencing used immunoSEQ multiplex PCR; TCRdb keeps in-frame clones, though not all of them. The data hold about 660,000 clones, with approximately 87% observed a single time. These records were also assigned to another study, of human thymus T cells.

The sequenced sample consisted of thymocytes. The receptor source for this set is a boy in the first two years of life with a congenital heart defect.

The CDR3 coding sequence is TGTGCCAGCAGCGTAGAGGGGACAGTCACTACAAACACCGGGGAGCTGTTTTTT. Residues: CASSVEGTVTTNTGELFF. The rearrangement links TRBV9 to TRBJ2-2; 7 nucleotides match TRBD1. CDR1 is SGDLS, CDR2 YYNGEE, per germline. The CDR3 runs to 18 residues. The V segment lost 0 bases and the J segment 2 bases; nucleotides outside the gene matches: 10.

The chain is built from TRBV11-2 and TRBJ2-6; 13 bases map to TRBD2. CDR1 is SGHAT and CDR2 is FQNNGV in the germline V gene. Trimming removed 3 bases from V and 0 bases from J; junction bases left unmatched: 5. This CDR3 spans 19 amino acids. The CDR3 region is CASSLGTSGTSSGANVLTF. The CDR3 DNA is TGTGCCAGCAGCTTGGGGACTAGCGGGACGAGCTCTGGGGCCAACGTCCTGACTTTC.

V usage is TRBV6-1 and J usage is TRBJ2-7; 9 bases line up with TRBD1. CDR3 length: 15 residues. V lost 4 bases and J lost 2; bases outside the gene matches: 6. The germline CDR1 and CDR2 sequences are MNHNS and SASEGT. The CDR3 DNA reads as TGTGCCAGCAGTGGTCCGGGACAGGGCCCCTACGAGCAGTACTTC. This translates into CASSGPGQGPYEQYF.

The CDR3 loop is CAGKAGTGNQPQHF. The CDR3 nucleotides read TGCGCCGGAAAAGCCGGGACAGGAAATCAGCCCCAGCATTTT. The rearrangement uses TRBV10-1 and TRBJ1-5; 8 bases map to TRBD1. Germline V gives CDR1 WNHNN, CDR2 SYGVQD (reference sequence). V was clipped by 11 bases and J by 4 bases; unmatched bases: 10. The CDR3 length is 14 residues.

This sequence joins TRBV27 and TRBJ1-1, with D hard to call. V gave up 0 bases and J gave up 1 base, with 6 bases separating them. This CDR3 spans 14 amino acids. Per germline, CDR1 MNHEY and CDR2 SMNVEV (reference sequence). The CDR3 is CASSLSNGNTEAFF. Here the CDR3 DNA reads TGTGCCAGCAGTTTATCAAACGGGAACACTGAAGCTTTCTTT.

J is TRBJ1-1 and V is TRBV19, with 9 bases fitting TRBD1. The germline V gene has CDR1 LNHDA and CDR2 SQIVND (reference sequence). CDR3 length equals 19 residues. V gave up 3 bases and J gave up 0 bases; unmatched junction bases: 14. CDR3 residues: CASSIRPGQGRPLNTEAFF. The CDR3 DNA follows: TGTGCCAGTAGTATCCGACCAGGACAGGGGAGGCCTCTGAACACTGAAGCTTTCTTT.

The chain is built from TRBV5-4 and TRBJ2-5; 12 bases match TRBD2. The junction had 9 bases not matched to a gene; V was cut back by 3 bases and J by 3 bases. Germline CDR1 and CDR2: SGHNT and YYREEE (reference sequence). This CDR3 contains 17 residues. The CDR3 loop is CASSSWRTSGNKETQYF. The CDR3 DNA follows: TGTGCCAGCAGCTCCTGGAGGACTAGCGGGAATAAAGAGACCCAGTACTTC.

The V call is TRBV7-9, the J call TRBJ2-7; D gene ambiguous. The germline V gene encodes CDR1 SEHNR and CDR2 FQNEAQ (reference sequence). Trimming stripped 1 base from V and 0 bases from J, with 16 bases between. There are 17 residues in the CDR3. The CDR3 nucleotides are TGTGCCAGCAGCTTAGTAAATCTCCGGGTACCCTCCTACGAGCAGTACTTC. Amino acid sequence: CASSLVNLRVPSYEQYF.

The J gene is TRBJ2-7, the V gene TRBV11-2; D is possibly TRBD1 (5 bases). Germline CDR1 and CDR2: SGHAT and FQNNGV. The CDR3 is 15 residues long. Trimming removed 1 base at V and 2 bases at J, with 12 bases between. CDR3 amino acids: CASSLGHRSTYEQYF. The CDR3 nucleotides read TGTGCCAGCAGCTTAGGGCACAGGAGCACCTACGAGCAGTACTTC.

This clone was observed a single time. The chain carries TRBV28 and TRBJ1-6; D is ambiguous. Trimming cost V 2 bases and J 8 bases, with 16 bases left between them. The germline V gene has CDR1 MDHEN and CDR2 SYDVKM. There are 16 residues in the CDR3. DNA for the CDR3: TGTGCCAGCAGTTTAGCGGTGGGATGGAGGGATTCACCCCTCCACTTT. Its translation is CASSLAVGWRDSPLHF.